This entry lists 10 T cell receptor beta chains sequenced from one sample in a study of blood T cell repertoires in COVID-19. Generated by immunoSEQ multiplex PCR, the TCRdb table keeps only in-frame clones and is missing some. The data show about 160,000 clones, roughly 88% seen once. Sequenced material: peripheral blood. The receptor set was obtained from an elderly woman with active or convalescent COVID-19.

The chain recombines TRBV5-1 with TRBJ2-5, with D possibly matching TRBD1 (6 bases). V was trimmed by 7 bases and J by 4 bases, leaving 14 bases between them. CDR1 SGHRS and CDR2 YFSETQ come from the germline V gene. CDR3 length: 13 residues. CDR3 nucleotides: TGCGCCAGCGGCGAGGGGGTTAGAGAGACCCAGTACTTC. It is translated as CASGEGVRETQYF.

The chain joins TRBV4-3 to TRBJ1-1; unclear D gene. Trimming pared 4 bases from V and 1 base from J, leaving 13 bases between. CDR3 length: 15 amino acids. The germline V gene has CDR1 LGHNA and CDR2 YSLEER. This CDR3 reads CASSPLTEGNTEAFF. In nucleotides, the CDR3 is TGCGCCAGCAGCCCACTTACCGAGGGGAACACTGAAGCTTTCTTT.

V gene TRBV18 combines with J gene TRBJ2-1, with TRBD2 identical over 13 bases. This CDR3 has 17 amino acids. Germline CDR1 is KGHSH and CDR2 is LQKENI. V shed 0 bases and J 3 bases; nucleotides not matched to a gene: 2. CDR3 DNA: TGTGCCAGCTCACCACCGGGACTAGCGGGGAGCTACAATGAGCAGTTCTTC. It is translated as CASSPPGLAGSYNEQFF.

A remark on this clone: A junction end diverges from the germline sequence, so it may reflect a read error. The gene calls are TRBV4-1 and TRBJ1-2; D gene ambiguous. From germline, CDR1 is MGHRA and CDR2 YSYEKL. The CDR3 loop spans 13 amino acids. This CDR3 is CATSDPRNYGYTF. Here the CDR3 DNA reads TGCGCCACCAGCGATCCCAGAAACTATGGCTACACCTTC.

The chain combines TRBV9 with TRBJ2-1; perhaps TRBD1 as D (6 bases). Trimming pared 0 bases from V and 8 bases from J, leaving 12 bases between. There are 14 residues in the CDR3. The germline V gene has CDR1 SGDLS and CDR2 YYNGEE. The CDR3, as DNA: TGTGCCAGCAGCGTAGGTACAGGGATGTATGAGCAGTTCTTC. Protein sequence: CASSVGTGMYEQFF.

The chain employs TRBV27 and TRBJ1-1, with D unclear. Trimming removed 3 bases from V and 1 base from J, with 18 bases in between. The CDR3 is 17 residues long. Germline assignment: CDR1 MNHEY and CDR2 SMNVEV (reference sequence). The CDR3 here is CASSFPPRERENTEAFF. Here the CDR3 DNA reads TGTGCCAGCAGTTTTCCCCCTCGAGAACGGGAGAACACTGAAGCTTTCTTT.

The J gene is TRBJ1-2, the V gene TRBV6-5, with D uncertain. The CDR3 totals 13 residues. V lost 5 bases and J lost 6, with 13 bases in between. CDR1 and CDR2 (germline): MNHEY, SVGAGI. DNA for the CDR3: TGTGCCAGCAGTCATAACGGCGGGGATGGCTACACCTTC. Translation: CASSHNGGDGYTF.

This chain connects TRBV6-5 to TRBJ1-6, with TRBD1 matching 7 bases. This CDR3 is 14 amino acids long. The germline V gene encodes CDR1 MNHEY and CDR2 SVGAGI. V was clipped by 3 bases and J by 16 bases; unmatched bases: 12. The CDR3 sequence: CASSYPATGARLHF. The CDR3 nucleotides are TGTGCCAGCAGTTATCCCGCTACAGGGGCCCGACTCCACTTT.

This clone came up a few times. This chain uses TRBV11-2 with TRBJ1-2, with 8 positions matching TRBD1. V lost 1 base to trimming and J lost 5 bases; unmatched junction nucleotides: 6. This CDR3 comprises 15 residues. CDR1 is SGHAT, CDR2 FQNNGV, per germline. The CDR3 bases are TGTGCCAGCAGCTTAGGACCGGGACAGGAGTATGGCTACACCTTC. This translates into CASSLGPGQEYGYTF.

V is TRBV18 and J is TRBJ1-2; 7 bases fit TRBD1. The CDR3 is made up of 15 amino acids. V was pared by 6 bases and J by 3 bases, with 10 bases of the junction left unmatched. The V gene's germline CDR1 is KGHSH and CDR2 LQKENI. The CDR3 loop reads CASSQYDRVDYGYTF. For the CDR3, the DNA is TGTGCCAGCTCGCAATACGACAGGGTCGACTATGGCTACACCTTC.